The T cell receptor beta chain described here comes from a study of cytomegalovirus exposure and HLA in healthy donors. Note on this clone: Its antigen is undetermined.

Findings of the study overall: The study recorded 150 to 200 TCR beta chains that were cytomegalovirus-associated.

This CDR3 is built from 15 residues. V lost 4 bases and J lost 1; bases outside the gene matches: 5. The germline gives CDR1 SGHAT, CDR2 FQNNGV. Vbeta (60) and Jbeta (13) primers were used in the PCR. TCRdb's copy holds only in-frame clones and misses some; the assay was immunoSEQ multiplex PCR. The repertoire includes under 200,000 clones, over 70% of them detected once, and approximately 3.4% sits in the top ten. The chain employs TRBV11-2 and TRBJ1-1, with TRBD1 matching over 8 bases. This TCR derives from a woman aged 50 to 65 in good health and CMV-seropositive. Sample: PBMCs. The CDR3 region has the DNA TGTGCCAGCAGCTACGGGACAGGTAGGAACACTGAAGCTTTCTTT. Protein product: CASSYGTGRNTEAFF.